These 10 T cell receptor beta chains were sequenced from one sample in a study of OX40 agonist ivuxolimab in advanced cancers. Only in-frame clones appear in the TCRdb table, and some are missing; sequencing was by immunoSEQ multiplex PCR. The table shows about 80,000 clones, with around nine tenths occurring only once. This specimen was CD4+ or CD8+ T cells sorted from blood, taken in a trial of the OX40 agonist ivuxolimab. The receptors shown here come from an adult with an advanced solid tumor such as melanoma, head and neck, liver or kidney cancer.

The V gene is TRBV4-3, the J gene TRBJ2-2; TRBD1 aligns across 9 bases. The germline V gene has CDR1 LGHNA and CDR2 YSLEER. The CDR3 extends over 16 amino acids. The J segment lost 1 base and the V segment lost 3 bases, leaving 3 bases of the junction unmatched. The CDR3 loop reads CASSHGTGMNTGELFF. The DNA of the CDR3 is TGCGCCAGCAGCCACGGGACAGGGATGAACACCGGGGAGCTGTTTTTT.

The chain joins TRBV7-9 to TRBJ2-5; possible D gene TRBD1, 6 bases. V gave up 5 bases and J gave up 5 bases, with 15 bases separating them. There are 14 residues in the CDR3. The germline V gene encodes CDR1 SEHNR and CDR2 FQNEAQ (reference sequence). The DNA of the CDR3 is TGTGCCAGCAGCAGACAGGTTAGGGGGGAGACCCAGTACTTC. Its protein product is CASSRQVRGETQYF.

This clone has a handful of counts. The chain is built from TRBV10-1 and TRBJ2-1, with TRBD2 matching 10 bases. Germline V CDR1 and CDR2: WNHNN, SYGVQD (reference sequence). Germline trimming cut 6 bases from V and 15 bases from J; bases unmatched to any gene: 5. CDR3 length: 11 residues. CDR3 loop: CASRSSGSPFF. The CDR3 nucleotides read TGCGCCAGCAGATCTAGCGGGAGTCCGTTCTTC.

The rearrangement joins TRBV7-3 to TRBJ2-5; D is uncertain. V gave up 5 bases and J gave up 5 bases, with 15 bases separating them. The CDR3 contains 14 residues. The germline V gene encodes CDR1 SGHTA and CDR2 FQGTGA. Here the CDR3 reads CASSPGSVGETQYF. The CDR3 bases are TGTGCCAGCAGCCCTGGGTCGGTGGGGGAGACCCAGTACTTC.

V and J are TRBV15 and TRBJ2-6; TRBD2 might be the D (6 bases). This CDR3 comprises 16 residues. Germline V gene data show CDR1 as LNHNV and CDR2 as YYDKDF (reference sequence). The V end was cut by 4 bases, the J end by 0 bases, with 10 bases between. CDR3 region: CATSKAGRSGANVLTF. The CDR3 DNA is TGTGCCACCAGCAAAGCGGGCCGCTCTGGGGCCAACGTCCTGACTTTC.

The genes are TRBV28 and TRBJ1-1; 10 bases match TRBD1. The V and J ends lost 6 bases and 6 bases, in that order; junction bases with no gene match: 4. This CDR3 spans 13 amino acids. Germline V lookup: CDR1 MDHEN, CDR2 SYDVKM. The CDR3 reads CASRRDRGSEAFF. The CDR3 bases are TGTGCCAGCAGGAGGGACAGGGGTTCTGAAGCTTTCTTT.

The chain joins TRBV10-1 to TRBJ1-2, with TRBD1 as a possible D gene (5 bases). CDR1 and CDR2 (germline): WNHNN, SYGVQD (reference sequence). The CDR3 is 17 residues long. V was clipped by 0 bases and J by 0 bases, with 14 bases between them. The CDR3 DNA reads TGCGCCAGCAGTGAGTCAACCATGAGACAGTCTAACTATGGCTACACCTTC. Its translation: CASSESTMRQSNYGYTF.

This sequence joins TRBV9 and TRBJ2-1; 8 bases line up with TRBD2. Losses at the gene ends were 4 bases for V and 0 bases for J; bases not matched to a gene: 6. This CDR3 contains 16 residues. The V gene's germline CDR1 is SGDLS and CDR2 YYNGEE. The CDR3 reads CASSPGRGNSYNEQFF. The CDR3 DNA reads as TGTGCCAGCAGCCCCGGGAGGGGAAACTCCTACAATGAGCAGTTCTTC.

In this sample, this clone turned up a few times. V and J are TRBV4-3 and TRBJ1-4; D not resolved. Germline V gene data show CDR1 as LGHNA and CDR2 as YSLEER. With 4 bases removed from V and 0 bases from J, the gap between germline ends came to 15 bases. This CDR3 region has 17 residues. CDR3 in amino acids: CASSRKQSTATNEKLFF. Here the CDR3 DNA reads TGCGCCAGCAGCCGAAAACAGAGTACCGCAACTAATGAAAAACTGTTTTTT.

This clone is a singleton in its sample. The CDR3 reads CASSFRRGTQYF. The CDR3 DNA is TGTGCCAGCAGCTTCCGGAGAGGGACCCAGTACTTC. The rearrangement joins TRBV5-8 to TRBJ2-5; D unresolved. Germline V gene lookup returns CDR1 SGHTS and CDR2 YDEGEE. The CDR3 sequence is 12 residues long. The V gene lost 2 bases and the J gene lost 7 bases, with 9 bases spanning the gap.